These 24 T cell receptor beta chains came from one sample sequenced in a study of CD8 T cells in ankylosing spondylitis. A single record per CDR3 protein comes from TCRdb applying MiXCR to the 5' RACE reads. The data contain around 300,000 distinct CDR3 sequences, 11% of them seen just once; the ten biggest clones take up 9.1%. The sample was blood, either unsorted or a sorted T cell fraction (not recorded which). These receptors all stem from a female donor with ankylosing spondylitis or in good health (not recorded which).

This clonotype was detected ten times or more. This chain uses TRBV6-1 with TRBJ1-6; weak D call: TRBD1 (6 bases). Trimming pared 5 bases from V and 6 bases from J, leaving 11 bases between. Germline lookup yields CDR1 MNHNS and CDR2 SASEGT. The CDR3 contains 14 residues. CDR3 sequence (DNA): TGTGCCAGCAGTCAAACAGGGCGTAATTCACCCCTCCACTTT. Translated: CASSQTGRNSPLHF.

This clonotype was detected ten times or more. V and J are TRBV7-7 and TRBJ1-1; D is undetermined. V was pared by 5 bases and J by 0 bases, with 7 bases between. Germline V gene sequence: CDR1 SSHAT, CDR2 FNYEAQ (reference sequence). This CDR3 region has 13 residues. The CDR3 region has the DNA TGTGCCAGCAGCGAAAGGGTGAACACTGAAGCTTTCTTT. Amino acid sequence: CASSERVNTEAFF.

The chain has TRBV5-5 and TRBJ2-7; D not certain. CDR1 SGHKS and CDR2 YYEKEE come from the germline V gene (reference sequence). The V and J ends lost 7 bases and 4 bases respectively, with 18 bases between them. The CDR3 contains 14 residues. The CDR3 protein is CASRTDAADYEQYF. The CDR3 coding sequence is TGTGCCAGCCGTACGGACGCAGCCGATTACGAGCAGTACTTC.

The chain combines TRBV4-2 with TRBJ2-7; 12 bases line up with TRBD2. Germline CDR1 LGHNA, CDR2 YNFKEQ. V lost 0 bases to trimming and J lost 1 base; unmatched junction nucleotides: 10. The CDR3 length is 19 residues. The CDR3 region is CASSQDGWASGGVSYEQYF. CDR3 nucleotides: TGTGCCAGCAGCCAAGACGGGTGGGCTAGCGGGGGGGTTTCCTACGAGCAGTACTTC.

This clonotype was seen at least ten times. The chain carries TRBV6-2 or TRBV6-3 and TRBJ2-5; 10 bases are shared with TRBD2. Trimming cost V 2 bases and J 2 bases; bases outside gene matches: 8. Germline V CDR1 and CDR2: MNHEY, SVGEGT. The CDR3 consists of 17 residues. CDR3 residues: CASSYPLGLADQETQYF. CDR3 DNA: TGTGCCAGCAGTTACCCGCTCGGACTAGCGGATCAAGAGACCCAGTACTTC.

At least ten counts were recorded for this clonotype. The chain couples TRBV6-1 to TRBJ2-1; D is perhaps TRBD1 (6 bases). Per germline, CDR1 MNHNS and CDR2 SASEGT. The CDR3 consists of 14 residues. The V end was cut by 4 bases, the J end by 3 bases, with 10 bases between. The CDR3 bases are TGTGCCAGCAGTGTAGCAGGGGACTACAATGAGCAGTTCTTC. It is translated as CASSVAGDYNEQFF.

Comment on this clonotype: Since a much larger clone is just one base distant, this may be a read error. V and J are TRBV5-1 and TRBJ2-4; possible D gene TRBD1, 6 bases. The germline V gene encodes CDR1 SGHRS and CDR2 YFSETQ. The CDR3 runs to 14 residues. CDR3 amino acids: CASSLDARRDILYF. The CDR3 DNA reads TGCGCCAGCAGCTTGGATGCCCGTCGGGACATTCTGTACTTC.

On this clonotype itself: A much larger clone sits a single nucleotide away, making a read error possible. The V and J genes are TRBV5-1 and TRBJ1-1; TRBD1 might be the D (6 bases). The germline gives CDR1 SGHRS, CDR2 YFSETQ. This CDR3 is 14 amino acids long. The chain's CDR3 is CASNPGALNTEASF. CDR3 DNA sequence: TGCGCCAGCAACCCAGGGGCTTTGAACACTGAAGCTTCCTTT.

This clonotype was seen ten or more times. The chain recombines TRBV29-1 with TRBJ1-2; the D gene is possibly TRBD1 (6 bases). The CDR3 has 14 residues. Germline loops: CDR1 SQVTM, CDR2 ANQGSEA. V gave up 3 bases and J gave up 3 bases, with 14 bases separating them. The CDR3 sequence: CSVEKGGFDYGYTF. The CDR3 DNA follows: TGCAGCGTTGAGAAAGGGGGGTTCGACTATGGCTACACCTTC.

The chain carries TRBV7-9 and TRBJ2-6, with unresolved D. Germline assignment: CDR1 SEHNR and CDR2 FQNEAQ (reference sequence). The CDR3 totals 15 residues. V lost 3 bases and J 5 bases, leaving 11 bases between the germline ends. Written as DNA, the CDR3 is TGTGCCAGCAGCTTGAGTACATTCAGGGCCAACGTCCTGACTTTC. Translated: CASSLSTFRANVLTF.

This clonotype occurred many times. V and J are TRBV20-1 and TRBJ1-5; 8 bases are a match to TRBD1. The ends lost 6 bases at V and 5 bases at J; junction bases unmatched: 12. The length of the CDR3 is 15 residues. CDR1 DFQATT and CDR2 SNEGSKA come from the germline V gene (reference sequence). The CDR3 sequence: CSARKDRGADQPQHF. The CDR3 nucleotides are TGCAGTGCCAGGAAAGACAGGGGTGCCGATCAGCCCCAGCATTTT.

This clonotype occurred many times. The chain recombines TRBV6-1 with TRBJ2-3; 9 bases line up with TRBD2. This CDR3 is built from 14 residues. Germline values: CDR1 MNHNS, CDR2 SASEGT. J lost 4 bases, V lost 6 bases, and 5 bases had no gene match. The CDR3 region is CASRSGTSPDTQYF. The CDR3 DNA reads as TGTGCCAGCAGGAGCGGGACTAGCCCAGATACGCAGTATTTT.

On this clonotype itself: Being one base from a much bigger clone, this may be a read error. V gene TRBV6-2 or TRBV6-3 combines with J gene TRBJ2-7, with D unresolved. CDR1 is MNHEY and CDR2 is SVGEGT in the germline V gene. The CDR3 contains 11 residues. The chain's CDR3 is CASSQSAEQHF. DNA for the CDR3: TGTGCCAGCTCCCAGAGCGCCGAGCAGCACTTC.

This clonotype has a count of ten or more. The V and J genes are TRBV4-1 and TRBJ2-7; TRBD1 matches at 10 bases. CDR3 length: 16 amino acids. After removal of 0 bases from V and 3 bases from J, the junction contained 5 bases not matched to a gene. Germline V gives CDR1 MGHRA, CDR2 YSYEKL. The DNA for the CDR3 is TGCGCCAGCAGCCAAGATCCGGACAGGGGGGTCTACGAGCAGTACTTC. This gives the protein CASSQDPDRGVYEQYF.

There are many counts of this clonotype. The rearrangement joins TRBV7-9 to TRBJ2-2; a weak D match, TRBD1 (6 bases). Germline CDR1 reads SEHNR; CDR2 reads FQNEAQ (reference sequence). The CDR3 contains 14 residues. The V end was cut by 6 bases, the J end by 0 bases, with 8 bases between. The CDR3 DNA reads as TGTGCCAGCAGGGGGGCGACGAACACCGGGGAGCTGTTTTTT. Translation gives CASRGATNTGELFF.

V and J are TRBV27 and TRBJ1-1; 12 bases fit TRBD1. Germline-derived CDR1 and CDR2 are MNHEY and SMNVEV (reference sequence). V trimming: 5 bases; J trimming: 8 bases; junction bases outside the gene matches: 3. CDR3 size: 13 residues. CDR3 loop: CASSGTGGGEAFF. The CDR3, as DNA: TGTGCCAGCAGTGGGACAGGGGGCGGGGAAGCTTTCTTT.

The rearrangement joins TRBV12-3 or TRBV12-4 to TRBJ1-5, with 7 bases aligning to TRBD1. The CDR3 is 14 residues long. The V gene end was trimmed by 6 bases and the J gene end by 10 bases; junction bases not matched to a gene: 12. The CDR3 sequence is CASSPDREFHPQHF. The CDR3 nucleotides read TGTGCCAGCAGCCCCGACAGGGAATTTCACCCCCAGCATTTT.

This clonotype was seen more than once but under ten times. The V gene is TRBV6-6, the J gene TRBJ1-2; no clear D gene. V was pared by 2 bases and J by 11 bases, with 12 bases between. Germline V lookup: CDR1 MNHNY, CDR2 SVGAGI (reference sequence). The CDR3 spans 12 residues. The CDR3 reads CASSYPDDSYTF. The CDR3 nucleotides read TGTGCCAGCAGTTACCCTGACGACTCGTACACCTTC.

V gene TRBV7-2 combines with J gene TRBJ2-1; 7 bases fit TRBD1. CDR3 length: 16 amino acids. CDR1 and CDR2 (germline): SGHTA, FQGNSA. V shed 0 bases and J 8 bases; nucleotides not matched to a gene: 10. The CDR3 DNA sequence: TGTGCCAGCAGCTTAGCGCTGAGGACAGGTATCTATGAGCAGTTCTTC. Protein: CASSLALRTGIYEQFF. The full variable domain, with the rest looked up from reference TRBV7-2 and TRBJ2-1, is GAGVSQSPSNKVTEKGKDVELRCDPISGHTALYWYRQSLGQGLEFLIYFQGNSAPDKSGLPSDRFSAERTGGSVSTLTIQRTQQEDSAVYLCASSLALRTGIYEQFFGPGTRLTVL.

This clonotype was counted many times. The chain links TRBV12-3 or TRBV12-4 to TRBJ2-2, with D unclear. V was pared by 10 bases and J by 7 bases, with 10 bases between. The CDR3 runs 11 residues. The CDR3 loop reads CATTLGGELFF. CDR3 in DNA: TGTGCCACTACTTTGGGCGGGGAGCTGTTTTTT.

In this sample, this clonotype turned up a few times. The chain joins TRBV15 to TRBJ1-5, with D tentatively TRBD1 (5 bases). V was cut by 5 bases and J by 2 bases, with 13 bases left in between. Germline-derived CDR1 and CDR2 are LNHNV and YYDKDF (reference sequence). The CDR3 has 15 residues. The CDR3 here is CATSLGQAGNQPQHF. The CDR3 nucleotides are TGTGCCACCAGCCTGGGGCAGGCCGGCAATCAGCCCCAGCATTTT.

J is TRBJ2-4 and V is TRBV21-1; TRBD1 is the table's D call, not checked against the DNA. TRBV21-1 is shown as a pseudogene. The CDR3 spans 16 residues. The CDR3 nucleotides are TGTGCCAGCTCCCAGACTAGGACAGTAGCCAAAAACATTCAGTACTTC. Residues: CASSQTRTVAKNIQYF.

The chain couples TRBV10-3 to TRBJ2-3; 13 bases line up with TRBD2. This CDR3 spans 17 amino acids. V shed 2 bases, J shed 4 bases, and the junction held 6 bases outside the gene matches. Germline V lookup: CDR1 ENHRY, CDR2 SYGVKD. CDR3 DNA sequence: TGTGCCATCAGTGAGATCCGACTAGCGGGAGGTTCAGATACGCAGTATTTT. Translating gives CAISEIRLAGGSDTQYF.

In this sample, this clonotype turned up many times. J is TRBJ2-7 and V is TRBV5-1, with 9 bases identical to TRBD1. The CDR3 runs 14 residues. Germline V gene data show CDR1 as SGHRS and CDR2 as YFSETQ. Losses at the gene ends were 4 bases for V and 3 bases for J; bases not matched to a gene: 5. CDR3 DNA: TGCGCCAGCAGCAGGGACAGGGCTGACTACGAGCAGTACTTC. It codes for CASSRDRADYEQYF.